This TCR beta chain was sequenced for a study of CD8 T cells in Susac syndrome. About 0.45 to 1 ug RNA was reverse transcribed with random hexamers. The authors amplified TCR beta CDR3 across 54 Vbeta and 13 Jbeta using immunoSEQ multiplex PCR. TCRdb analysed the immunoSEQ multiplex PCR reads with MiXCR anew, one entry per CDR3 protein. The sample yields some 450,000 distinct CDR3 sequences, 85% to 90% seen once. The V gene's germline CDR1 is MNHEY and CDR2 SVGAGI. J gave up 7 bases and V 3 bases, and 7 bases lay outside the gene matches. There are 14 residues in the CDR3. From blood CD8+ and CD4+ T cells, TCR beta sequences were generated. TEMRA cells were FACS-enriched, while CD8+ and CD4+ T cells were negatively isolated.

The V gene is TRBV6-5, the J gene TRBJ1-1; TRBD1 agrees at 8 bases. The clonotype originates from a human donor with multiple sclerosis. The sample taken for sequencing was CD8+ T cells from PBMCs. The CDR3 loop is CASSYRTGSSEAFF. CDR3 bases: TGTGCCAGCAGTTATAGGACAGGGAGTAGTGAAGCTTTCTTT.